A selection of T cell receptor beta chains follows, all from one sample in a study of blood T cells in healthy people across ages. TCRdb analysed the 5' RACE reads with MiXCR anew, one entry per CDR3 protein. The sample carries about 900,000 distinct CDR3 sequences, around 49% recorded once. Sequencing was carried out using blood. Every receptor here comes from a man aged 25-45 years in good health. Each CDR3 is given with its conserved first and last residue. Fields, in order: J gene, V gene, CDR3 protein.

j_call: TRBJ2-1; v_call: TRBV3-1; cdr3_aa: CASSLPRAFPRTYNEQFF
j_call: TRBJ2-3; v_call: TRBV19; cdr3_aa: CASSIVDRPDTQYF
j_call: TRBJ1-2; v_call: TRBV5-1; cdr3_aa: CASSLLPEYGYTF
j_call: TRBJ2-4; v_call: TRBV27; cdr3_aa: CASSQGLIQYF
j_call: TRBJ1-1; v_call: TRBV6-1; cdr3_aa: CASSEWGGTEAFF
j_call: TRBJ2-3; v_call: TRBV12-3/TRBV12-4; cdr3_aa: CASSFPSAADTQYF
j_call: TRBJ2-7; v_call: TRBV3-1; cdr3_aa: CASSQLLYEQYF
j_call: NA; v_call: TRBV5-5; cdr3_aa: CASSLVSLGETQYF
j_call: TRBJ1-2; v_call: TRBV4-2; cdr3_aa: CASSQDYIDGYTF
j_call: TRBJ1-2; v_call: TRBV24-1; cdr3_aa: CATSQAAVFTF
j_call: TRBJ2-5; v_call: TRBV20-1; cdr3_aa: CRAGGKQETQYF
j_call: TRBJ2-3; v_call: TRBV28; cdr3_aa: CASSGGTSGVIDTQYF
j_call: TRBJ1-1; v_call: TRBV9; cdr3_aa: CASSGQGENTEAFF
j_call: TRBJ2-7; v_call: TRBV7-2; cdr3_aa: CASSQNRGHEQYF
j_call: TRBJ2-7; v_call: TRBV28; cdr3_aa: CASSLRSGVYF
j_call: TRBJ2-1; v_call: TRBV5-1; cdr3_aa: CASSLDRGALPLFSYNEQFF
j_call: TRBJ1-2; v_call: TRBV21-1; cdr3_aa: CASSGGDIKYGYTF
j_call: TRBJ1-6; v_call: TRBV6-6; cdr3_aa: CASSYSEFSQIGSPLHF
j_call: TRBJ2-7; v_call: TRBV2; cdr3_aa: CASSEGRAILIGEQYF
j_call: TRBJ1-4; v_call: TRBV15; cdr3_aa: CATRGSNEKLFF
j_call: TRBJ2-7; v_call: TRBV30; cdr3_aa: CAWSPRVLDEQYF
j_call: TRBJ2-6; v_call: TRBV25-1; cdr3_aa: CASLDGGANVLTF
j_call: TRBJ2-1; v_call: TRBV27; cdr3_aa: CASSLIGTDNEQFF
j_call: TRBJ2-7; v_call: TRBV9; cdr3_aa: CASSASGTSPFGEQYF
j_call: TRBJ2-3; v_call: TRBV12-3/TRBV12-4; cdr3_aa: CASTLSGGVTDVQYF
j_call: TRBJ2-1; v_call: TRBV9; cdr3_aa: CASSALGFSSYNEQFF
j_call: TRBJ1-1; v_call: TRBV6-2/TRBV6-3; cdr3_aa: CASADRVGRAFF
j_call: TRBJ2-4; v_call: TRBV3-1; cdr3_aa: CASSRKTGYAENIQYF
j_call: TRBJ2-5; v_call: TRBV11-2; cdr3_aa: CASSLNNGGGVRETQYF
j_call: TRBJ2-3; v_call: TRBV4-3; cdr3_aa: CASSQDRRGGAPQYF
j_call: TRBJ2-7; v_call: TRBV6-2/TRBV6-3; cdr3_aa: CASSSLKYEQYF
j_call: TRBJ2-3; v_call: TRBV5-6; cdr3_aa: CASSFGPSSTDTQYF
j_call: TRBJ2-7; v_call: TRBV28; cdr3_aa: CASSLILPDEQYF
j_call: TRBJ2-5; v_call: TRBV5-1; cdr3_aa: CASTPGGPRETQYF
j_call: TRBJ2-2; v_call: TRBV3-1; cdr3_aa: CASSQSNTGELFF
j_call: TRBJ1-2; v_call: TRBV27; cdr3_aa: CASLADLTDYGYTF
j_call: TRBJ2-7; v_call: TRBV3-1; cdr3_aa: CASSQDSGRSYEQYF
j_call: TRBJ1-1; v_call: TRBV5-5; cdr3_aa: CASSAQGTEAFF
j_call: TRBJ1-1; v_call: TRBV20-1; cdr3_aa: CSATPPGRMNTEAFF
j_call: TRBJ2-1; v_call: TRBV6-2/TRBV6-3; cdr3_aa: CASRLSSGGGQNEQFF
j_call: TRBJ1-1; v_call: TRBV28; cdr3_aa: CASSLTGARAEAFF
j_call: NA; v_call: TRBV20-1; cdr3_aa: CSAIPPGINEQYF
j_call: TRBJ2-1; v_call: TRBV6-2/TRBV6-3; cdr3_aa: CASSQPGLAVYNEQFF
j_call: TRBJ2-4; v_call: TRBV5-6; cdr3_aa: CASSLYVSGNIQYF
j_call: TRBJ1-1; v_call: TRBV3-1; cdr3_aa: CASSQAGGQTEAFF
j_call: TRBJ2-5; v_call: TRBV5-1; cdr3_aa: CASSAAAQETQYF
j_call: TRBJ1-2; v_call: TRBV4-1; cdr3_aa: CASSPRGEGYYGYTF
j_call: TRBJ2-7; v_call: TRBV10-3; cdr3_aa: CAISLEGANEQYF
j_call: TRBJ2-3; v_call: TRBV12-3/TRBV12-4; cdr3_aa: CASSLAGQGAGIDTQYF
j_call: NA; v_call: TRBV4-2; cdr3_aa: CASSQVSGGEQETQYF
j_call: TRBJ1-2; v_call: TRBV7-6; cdr3_aa: CASSLGVGGDGYTF